There are a few counts of the clone carrying this T cell receptor (beta chain). The antigen remains undetermined. At one boundary the junction diverges from the germline segment, which might be a read error. The data are from a study of T cells after yellow fever vaccination. Study overall: SMART-Seq v4 Ultra Low Input prepared the low-cell-number fractions. Study-wide findings and caveats: Clones from primary vaccination mostly reappeared after the booster (96% CD4, approximately 86% CD8).

This CDR3 spans 15 amino acids. 5'RACE template switching generated TCR cDNA, adding a universal primer site and UMIs. One entry per CDR3 protein results from TCRdb running MiXCR on the 5' RACE reads. This sample has a few hundred thousand distinct CDR3 sequences, with more than 9% found just once. The source was PBMCs, collected on the day of the first yellow fever vaccination. The clonotype was recovered from a man aged 18 to 29 who received the YFV17D yellow fever vaccine. The rearrangement joins TRBV12-3 or TRBV12-4 to TRBJ2-7; no clear D gene. In nucleotides, the CDR3 is TGTGCCAGTAGTTTTCGACCGAGGAGCTCCTACGAGCAGTACTTC. Translated, it gives CASSFRPRSSYEQYF.